This T cell receptor beta chain was recorded in a study of CD8 T cells in ankylosing spondylitis. Regarding the study as a whole: According to the report, clones linked to the disease were significantly enriched in matched synovial fluid samples taken from ankylosing spondylitis patients. Clones that were linked to disease were CD8+ and were relatively rare in peripheral blood.

This clonotype was seen a few times. Its antigen is not known. Quantitative 5'-RACE with molecular barcodes generated TCR beta libraries. TCRdb recomputed calls from the 5' RACE reads with MiXCR, one row per CDR3 protein. In the table there are just under 350,000 distinct CDR3 sequences, roughly 14% of which are singletons. CDR1 is KGHSH and CDR2 is LQKENI in the germline V gene. V lost 2 bases and J lost 6, with 16 bases in between. There are 15 residues in the CDR3. The source is a male donor with ankylosing spondylitis or in good health (not recorded which). This chain connects TRBV18 to TRBJ1-1; the D gene is possibly TRBD1 (5 bases). Material for sequencing was blood, either unsorted or a sorted T cell fraction (not recorded which). The CDR3 here is CASSPIRAGRSEAFF. In DNA, the CDR3 is TGTGCCAGCTCACCAATCAGGGCAGGGCGGTCTGAAGCTTTCTTT.